A single sample is the source of the 20 T cell receptor beta chains below, sequenced in a study of circulating and synovial CD4+ cells in juvenile arthritis. Using immunoSEQ multiplex PCR, the repertoire was profiled, and TCRdb retains in-frame clones only, with some absent. Seen here are around 32,000 clones, roughly 96% observed once, and the top ten hold approximately 0.17%. The sequencing input was CD4+ T cells from blood. The receptor source for this set is a human donor with juvenile idiopathic arthritis.

In this sample, this clone turned up once. The chain employs TRBV6-1 and TRBJ2-1; D call uncertain. The germline V gene encodes CDR1 MNHNS and CDR2 SASEGT. This CDR3 region has 11 residues. V lost 10 bases to trimming and J lost 6 bases, with 10 bases between them. Here the CDR3 reads CATLVSNEQFF. The CDR3 bases are TGTGCCACCCTAGTTAGCAATGAGCAGTTCTTC.

The chain carries TRBV27 and TRBJ1-4; 8 nucleotides match TRBD1. J was trimmed by 6 bases and V by 0 bases; bases with no gene match: 12. Per germline, CDR1 MNHEY and CDR2 SMNVEV (reference sequence). The CDR3 is 18 residues long. The CDR3 sequence is CASSLSDRAQPLDEKLFF. CDR3 sequence (DNA): TGTGCCAGCAGTTTATCGGACAGGGCCCAACCGTTAGATGAAAAACTGTTTTTT.

This chain connects TRBV18 to TRBJ2-5; D call uncertain. The better agreement between TRBJ2-7 and the DNA end casts doubt on the J call. The CDR3 loop spans 16 amino acids. The germline V gene has CDR1 KGHSH and CDR2 LQKENI. DNA of the CDR3: TGTGCCAGCTCACCCTCGGGTCTTTCTAACTCCTACGAGCAGTACTTC. This sequence encodes CASSPSGLSNSYEQYF.

V gene TRBV15 combines with J gene TRBJ2-5, with TRBD2 matching 10 bases. Germline trimming cut 4 bases from V and 5 bases from J; bases unmatched to any gene: 4. The CDR3 contains 14 residues. Germline V gene data show CDR1 as LNHNV and CDR2 as YYDKDF (reference sequence). CDR3 sequence reads: CATSIFSGGETQYF. In DNA, the CDR3 is TGTGCCACCAGCATTTTTAGCGGGGGGGAGACCCAGTACTTC.

The chain carries TRBV5-6 and TRBJ2-7; 8 bases are shared with TRBD1. Germline V gene data show CDR1 as SGHDT and CDR2 as YYEEEE. This CDR3 region has 14 residues. J lost 5 bases, V lost 5 bases, and 9 bases had no gene match. CDR3 protein: CASRRTGSSHEQYF. The CDR3 bases are TGTGCCAGCAGACGGACAGGGAGTTCCCACGAGCAGTACTTC.

The chain couples TRBV4-1 to TRBJ2-1; TRBD2 aligns across 8 bases. The CDR3 extends over 15 amino acids. Trimming removed 9 bases from V and 6 bases from J; junction bases left unmatched: 13. CDR1 is MGHRA and CDR2 is YSYEKL in the germline V gene. The CDR3 DNA reads as TGCGCCAGTATGCCGGGACTAGGAGGTTTCAATGAGCAGTTCTTC. The encoded protein is CASMPGLGGFNEQFF.

The CDR3 here is CASSVETGRANEQFF. The CDR3 nucleotides read TGTGCCAGCAGTGTAGAAACAGGGAGGGCCAATGAGCAGTTCTTC. This chain links TRBV6-1 with TRBJ2-1; D perhaps matches TRBD2 (7 bases). This CDR3 region has 15 residues. The V end was cut by 4 bases, the J end by 6 bases, with 16 bases between. CDR1 MNHNS and CDR2 SASEGT come from the germline V gene.

The V and J genes are TRBV7-6 and TRBJ1-1; tentatively, D is TRBD1 (5 bases). Trimming stripped 1 base from V and 6 bases from J, with 9 bases between. This CDR3 is 13 amino acids long. Germline assignment: CDR1 SGHVS and CDR2 FNYEAQ. CDR3 protein: CASSLVGVPEAFF. CDR3 coding DNA: TGTGCCAGCAGCTTAGTAGGGGTGCCTGAAGCTTTCTTT.

V is TRBV5-4 and J is TRBJ2-1; the match to TRBD2 covers 12 bases. Germline V lookup: CDR1 SGHNT, CDR2 YYREEE (reference sequence). The CDR3 totals 16 residues. V lost 3 bases, J lost 0 bases, and 1 base stayed unmatched. CDR3 amino acids: CASSWTSGASYNEQFF. The CDR3 coding sequence is TGTGCCAGCAGCTGGACTAGCGGGGCCTCCTACAATGAGCAGTTCTTC.

The chain joins TRBV9 to TRBJ2-1; no firm D call. This CDR3 is built from 14 residues. In germline, CDR1 is SGDLS, CDR2 YYNGEE. The V end was cut by 4 bases, the J end by 6 bases, with 14 bases between. CDR3 residues: CASSPSDLGNEQFF. The DNA for the CDR3 is TGTGCCAGCAGCCCGTCGGATCTAGGCAATGAGCAGTTCTTC.

This clone was recorded once. The chain links TRBV5-1 to TRBJ2-6; D is unresolved. Looked up from germline, CDR1 is SGHRS and CDR2 is YFSETQ. CDR3 size: 16 residues. The ends were cut back, 4 bases at V and 3 bases at J, with 14 bases in the middle. The CDR3 here is CASSPTWRSGANVLTF. The CDR3 bases are TGCGCCAGCAGCCCCACCTGGCGGAGTGGGGCCAACGTCCTGACTTTC.

CDR3 protein: CASSQSQIPGYTEAFF. CDR3 bases: TGCGCCAGCAGCCAATCGCAAATCCCAGGGTACACTGAAGCTTTCTTT. The chain joins TRBV4-3 to TRBJ1-1, with a tentative D call TRBD1 (5 bases). This CDR3 contains 16 residues. CDR1 and CDR2 from the germline V gene are LGHNA and YSLEER. Trimming removed 2 bases at V and 3 bases at J, with 16 bases between.

This chain links TRBV9 with TRBJ2-1; D gene ambiguous. The CDR3 sequence is 14 residues long. CDR1 is SGDLS and CDR2 is YYNGEE in the germline V gene. V was pared by 4 bases and J by 0 bases, with 8 bases between. CDR3 nucleotides: TGTGCCAGCAGCTCCCACAGCTCCTACAATGAGCAGTTCTTC. It encodes CASSSHSSYNEQFF.

The chain joins TRBV5-4 to TRBJ2-3; D remains unclear. CDR3 length equals 15 residues. CDR1 is SGHNT, CDR2 YYREEE, per germline (reference sequence). The V and J ends lost 3 bases and 4 bases respectively, with 15 bases between them. This CDR3 is CASSSAQSSADTQYF. CDR3 in DNA: TGTGCCAGCAGCTCTGCGCAATCCAGCGCAGATACGCAGTATTTT.

The V gene is TRBV27, the J gene TRBJ1-4; 9 nucleotides match TRBD1. The CDR3 length is 17 residues. V was pared by 6 bases and J by 0 bases, with 8 bases of the junction left unmatched. Germline loops: CDR1 MNHEY, CDR2 SMNVEV (reference sequence). The CDR3 sequence: CASRKGQGLTTNEKLFF. CDR3 DNA: TGTGCCAGCAGAAAGGGACAGGGACTAACAACTAATGAAAAACTGTTTTTT.

The V gene is TRBV19, the J gene TRBJ1-2; 7 positions match TRBD1. The CDR3 sequence is 16 residues long. Germline V lookup: CDR1 LNHDA, CDR2 SQIVND (reference sequence). Losses at the gene ends were 3 bases for V and 1 base for J; bases not matched to a gene: 8. The CDR3 sequence is CASSMRRQGDNYGYTF. The DNA for the CDR3 is TGTGCCAGTAGTATGAGGCGACAGGGTGATAACTATGGCTACACCTTC.

This chain joins TRBV29-1 and TRBJ1-1; D is ambiguous. With 4 bases removed from V and 0 bases from J, the gap between germline ends came to 9 bases. CDR3 size: 13 residues. CDR1 and CDR2 from the germline V gene are SQVTM and ANQGSEA. The CDR3 DNA reads as TGCAGCGTTGCGGGAGTGCTGAACACTGAAGCTTTCTTT. Amino acids: CSVAGVLNTEAFF. Variable domain in full (rest from reference TRBV29-1 and TRBJ1-1): SAVISQKPSRDICQRGTSLTIQCQVDSQVTMMFWYRQQPGQSLTLIATANQGSEATYESGFVIDKFPISRPNLTFSTLTVSNMSPEDSSIYLCSVAGVLNTEAFFGQGTRLTVV.

The V and J genes are TRBV11-3 and TRBJ2-1; TRBD2 is a possible D gene (7 bases). CDR1 is SGHNT, CDR2 YENEEA, per germline. This CDR3 has 14 residues. V was shortened by 3 bases and J by 9 bases, with 15 bases between the two germline ends. The CDR3, as DNA: TGTGCCAGCAGCTTTCAGCGGGAAGGGGGTGAGCAGTTCTTC. Its protein is CASSFQREGGEQFF.

This chain uses TRBV9 with TRBJ1-1; 8 nucleotides agree with TRBD1. The V and J ends lost 4 bases and 2 bases, in that order; junction bases with no gene match: 7. The CDR3 is 15 residues long. Germline loops: CDR1 SGDLS, CDR2 YYNGEE. In DNA form, the CDR3 reads TGTGCCAGCAGCCCAACGACAGGGGTTAACACTGAAGCTTTCTTT. This sequence encodes CASSPTTGVNTEAFF.

The chain carries TRBV10-2 and TRBJ2-3; TRBD2 might be the D (7 bases). Germline CDR1 WSHSY, CDR2 SAAADI. The CDR3 is 14 amino acids. V lost 4 bases and J 4 bases, leaving 12 bases between the germline ends. CDR3: CASSGWGGPDTQYF. The CDR3 DNA reads TGCGCCAGCAGTGGTTGGGGGGGGCCAGATACGCAGTATTTT.